This TCR beta chain stems from a study of OX40 agonist ivuxolimab in advanced cancers. Study in general: Six ivuxolimab dose levels, 0.01 to 10 mg/kg, were given intravenously every 2 weeks. Study conclusions and caveats: Not determined was the antigen specificity of the expanded peripheral T cells. More expanded clones were found, on average, in CD8+ than in CD4+ T cells.

Clones were read by immunoSEQ multiplex PCR, and TCRdb kept only the in-frame ones, dropping some. This sample has about 64,000 clones, with approximately 84% found just once. V lost 0 bases and J lost 1; bases outside the gene matches: 3. The germline CDR1 and CDR2 sequences are LNHNV and YYDKDF (reference sequence). This CDR3 is built from 16 residues. A remark on this clone: Its antigen is still unknown.

This receptor was identified in an adult with an advanced solid tumor such as melanoma, head and neck, liver or kidney cancer. The specimen comprised CD4+ or CD8+ T cells sorted from blood, sampled in a trial of the OX40 agonist ivuxolimab. The J gene is TRBJ2-1, the V gene TRBV15, with 7 nucleotides matching TRBD2. The CDR3, as DNA: TGTGCCACCAGCAGAGATGGGGGAGGGTCCTACAATGAGCAGTTCTTC. Amino acids: CATSRDGGGSYNEQFF.